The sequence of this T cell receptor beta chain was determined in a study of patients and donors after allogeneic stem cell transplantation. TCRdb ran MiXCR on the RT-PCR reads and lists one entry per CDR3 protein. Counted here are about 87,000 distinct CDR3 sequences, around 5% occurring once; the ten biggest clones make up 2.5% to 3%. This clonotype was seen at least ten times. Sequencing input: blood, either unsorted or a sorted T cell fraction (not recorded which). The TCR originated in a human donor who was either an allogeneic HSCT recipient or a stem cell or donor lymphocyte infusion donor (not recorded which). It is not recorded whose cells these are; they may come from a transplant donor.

The CDR3 loop is CASSPPTAGQGNEQYF. The CDR3 DNA sequence: TGTGCCAGCTCACCACCAACAGCGGGACAGGGTAACGAGCAGTACTTC. V is TRBV18 and J is TRBJ2-7; 9 bases match TRBD1. This CDR3 is 16 amino acids long. The V segment lost 0 bases and the J segment 5 bases; nucleotides outside the gene matches: 8. Per germline, CDR1 KGHSH and CDR2 LQKENI.